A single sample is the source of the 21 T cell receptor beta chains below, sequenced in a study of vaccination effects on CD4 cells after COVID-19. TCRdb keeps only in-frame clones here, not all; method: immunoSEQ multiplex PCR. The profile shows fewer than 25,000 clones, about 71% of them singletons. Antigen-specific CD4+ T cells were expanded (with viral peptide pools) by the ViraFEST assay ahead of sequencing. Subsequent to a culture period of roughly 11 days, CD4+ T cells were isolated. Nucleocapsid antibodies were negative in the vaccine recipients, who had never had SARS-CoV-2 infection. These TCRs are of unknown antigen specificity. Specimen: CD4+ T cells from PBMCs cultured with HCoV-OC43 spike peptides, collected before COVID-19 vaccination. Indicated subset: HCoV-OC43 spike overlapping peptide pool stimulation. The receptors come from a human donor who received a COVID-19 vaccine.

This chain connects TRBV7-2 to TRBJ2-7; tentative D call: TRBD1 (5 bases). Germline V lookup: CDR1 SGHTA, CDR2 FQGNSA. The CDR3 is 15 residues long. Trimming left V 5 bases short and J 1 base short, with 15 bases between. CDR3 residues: CASSVEDTKSYEQYF. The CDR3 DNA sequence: TGTGCCAGCAGCGTAGAGGACACCAAATCCTACGAGCAGTACTTC.

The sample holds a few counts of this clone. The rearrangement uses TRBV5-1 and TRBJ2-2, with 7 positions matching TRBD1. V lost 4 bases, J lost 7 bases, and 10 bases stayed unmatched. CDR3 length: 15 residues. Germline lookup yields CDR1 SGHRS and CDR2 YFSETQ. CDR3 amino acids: CASSLQDRPDGELFF. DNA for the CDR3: TGCGCCAGCAGCCTCCAGGACAGGCCGGACGGGGAGCTGTTTTTT.

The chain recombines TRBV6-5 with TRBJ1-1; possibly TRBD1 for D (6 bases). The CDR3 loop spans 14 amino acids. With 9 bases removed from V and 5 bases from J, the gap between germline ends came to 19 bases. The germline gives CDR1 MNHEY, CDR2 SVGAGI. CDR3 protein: CASASGGAQTEAFF. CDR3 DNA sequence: TGTGCCAGTGCTTCTGGGGGGGCGCAGACTGAAGCTTTCTTT.

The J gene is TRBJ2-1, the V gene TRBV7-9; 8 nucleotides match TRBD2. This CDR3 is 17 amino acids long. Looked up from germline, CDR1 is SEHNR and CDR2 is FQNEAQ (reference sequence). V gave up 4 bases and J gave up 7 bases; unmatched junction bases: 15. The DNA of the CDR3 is TGTGCCAGCAGCTCCCCGTCCGGGAGCGGGAGTGGAAATGAGCAGTTCTTC. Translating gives CASSSPSGSGSGNEQFF.

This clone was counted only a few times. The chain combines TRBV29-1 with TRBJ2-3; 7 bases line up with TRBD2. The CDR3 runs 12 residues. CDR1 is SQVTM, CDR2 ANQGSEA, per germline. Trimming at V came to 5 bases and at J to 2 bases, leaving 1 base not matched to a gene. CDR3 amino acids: CSVRGDTDTQYF. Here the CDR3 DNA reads TGCAGCGTTCGGGGGGACACAGATACGCAGTATTTT.

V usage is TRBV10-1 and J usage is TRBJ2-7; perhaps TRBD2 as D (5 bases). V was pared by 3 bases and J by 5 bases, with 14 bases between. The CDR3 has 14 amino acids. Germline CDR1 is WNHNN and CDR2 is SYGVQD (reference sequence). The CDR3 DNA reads TGCGCCAGCAGTGACGCGGGTCGTTATGACGAGCAGTACTTC. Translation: CASSDAGRYDEQYF.

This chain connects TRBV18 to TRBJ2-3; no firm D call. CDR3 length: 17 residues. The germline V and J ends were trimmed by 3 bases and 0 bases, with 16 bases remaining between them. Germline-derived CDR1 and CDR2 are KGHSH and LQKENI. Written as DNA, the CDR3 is TGTGCCAGCTCACCTGAGGTGTCCGGTACTAGCACAGATACGCAGTATTTT. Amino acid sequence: CASSPEVSGTSTDTQYF.

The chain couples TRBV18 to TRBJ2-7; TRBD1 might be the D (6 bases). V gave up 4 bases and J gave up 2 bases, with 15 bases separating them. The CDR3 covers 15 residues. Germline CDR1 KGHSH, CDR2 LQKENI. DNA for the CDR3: TGTGCCAGCTCACTACAACAGGGACCTACCTACGAGCAGTACTTC. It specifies CASSLQQGPTYEQYF. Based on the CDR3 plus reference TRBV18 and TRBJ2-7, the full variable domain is NAGVMQNPRHLVRRRGQEARLRCSPMKGHSHVYWYRQLPEEGLKFMVYLQKENIIDESGMPKERFSAEFPKEGPSILRIQQVVRGDSAAYFCASSLQQGPTYEQYFGPGTRLTVT.

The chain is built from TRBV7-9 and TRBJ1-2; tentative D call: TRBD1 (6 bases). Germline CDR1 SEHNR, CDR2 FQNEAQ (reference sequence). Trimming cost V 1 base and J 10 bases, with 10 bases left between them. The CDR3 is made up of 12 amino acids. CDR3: CASSLVGGVYTF. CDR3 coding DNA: TGTGCCAGCAGCTTAGTCGGGGGCGTCTACACCTTC.

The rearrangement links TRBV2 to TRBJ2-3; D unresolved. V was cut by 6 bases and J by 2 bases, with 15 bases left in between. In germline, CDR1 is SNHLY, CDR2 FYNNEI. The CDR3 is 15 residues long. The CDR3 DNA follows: TGTGCCAGCAGGCAGAACCCCGGACCCACAGATACGCAGTATTTT. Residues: CASRQNPGPTDTQYF.

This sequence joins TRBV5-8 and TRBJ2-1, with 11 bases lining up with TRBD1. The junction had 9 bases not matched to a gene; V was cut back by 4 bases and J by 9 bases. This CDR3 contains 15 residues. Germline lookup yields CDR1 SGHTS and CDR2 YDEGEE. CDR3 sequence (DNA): TGTGCCAGCAGCCCCGGGACAGGGGGTTCGGGTGAGCAGTTCTTC. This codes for CASSPGTGGSGEQFF.

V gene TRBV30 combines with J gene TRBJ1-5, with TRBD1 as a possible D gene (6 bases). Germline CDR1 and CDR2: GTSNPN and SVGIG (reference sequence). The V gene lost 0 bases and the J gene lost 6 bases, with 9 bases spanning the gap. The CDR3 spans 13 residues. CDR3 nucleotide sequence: TGTGCCTGGAGTGTGGGGGCTATTCAGCCCCAGCATTTT. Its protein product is CAWSVGAIQPQHF.

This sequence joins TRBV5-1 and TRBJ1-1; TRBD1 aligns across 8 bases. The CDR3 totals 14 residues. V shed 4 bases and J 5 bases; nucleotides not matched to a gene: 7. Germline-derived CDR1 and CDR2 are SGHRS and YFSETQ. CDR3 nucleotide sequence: TGCGCCAGCAGCGTCAGGGGGCCGGGGACTGAAGCTTTCTTT. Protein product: CASSVRGPGTEAFF.

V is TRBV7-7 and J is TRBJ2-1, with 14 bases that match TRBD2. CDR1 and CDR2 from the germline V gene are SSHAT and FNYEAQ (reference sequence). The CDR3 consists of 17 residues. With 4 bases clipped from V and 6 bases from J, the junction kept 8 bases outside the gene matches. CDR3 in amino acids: CASSSGRLAGGPNEQFF. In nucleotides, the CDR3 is TGTGCCAGCAGCTCGGGAAGACTAGCGGGAGGGCCCAATGAGCAGTTCTTC.

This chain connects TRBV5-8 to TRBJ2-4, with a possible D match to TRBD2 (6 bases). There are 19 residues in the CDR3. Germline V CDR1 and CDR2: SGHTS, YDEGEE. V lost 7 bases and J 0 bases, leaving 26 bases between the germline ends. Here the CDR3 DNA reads TGTGCCAGCTACGACCACCGGGGACTTCTTCACCTAGCCAAAAACATTCAGTACTTC. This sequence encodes CASYDHRGLLHLAKNIQYF.

The CDR3 loop reads CASIGTSGTADTQYF. CDR3 sequence (DNA): TGTGCCAGCATCGGGACTAGCGGTACGGCAGATACGCAGTATTTT. The rearrangement joins TRBV6-5 to TRBJ2-3; 11 bases agree with TRBD2. The CDR3 sequence is 15 residues long. The V segment lost 7 bases and the J segment 4 bases; nucleotides outside the gene matches: 7. CDR1 MNHEY and CDR2 SVGAGI come from the germline V gene.

The CDR3 region has the DNA TGTGCCAGCAGCGTGGGACCAACGGGGACAAACACCATATATTTT. Translated: CASSVGPTGTNTIYF. V gene TRBV5-5 combines with J gene TRBJ1-3, with D perhaps TRBD1 (5 bases). The germline V gene has CDR1 SGHKS and CDR2 YYEKEE (reference sequence). Trimming left V 4 bases short and J 6 bases short, with 17 bases between. This CDR3 region has 15 residues.

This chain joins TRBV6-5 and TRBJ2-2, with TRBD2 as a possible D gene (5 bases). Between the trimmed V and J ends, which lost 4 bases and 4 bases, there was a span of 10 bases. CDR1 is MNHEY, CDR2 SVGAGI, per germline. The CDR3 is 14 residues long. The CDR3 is CASSLDFSTGELFF. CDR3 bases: TGTGCCAGCAGTTTGGACTTCTCCACCGGGGAGCTGTTTTTT.

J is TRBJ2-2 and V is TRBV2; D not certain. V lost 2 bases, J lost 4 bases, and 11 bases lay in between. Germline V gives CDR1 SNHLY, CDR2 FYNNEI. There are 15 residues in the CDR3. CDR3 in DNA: TGTGCCAGCAGTGAATCTCTGGGTACCACCGGGGAGCTGTTTTTT. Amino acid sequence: CASSESLGTTGELFF.

The CDR3 coding sequence is TGCGCCAGCAGTGAGGCCGGACTAGCGGGGAAGAATGAGCAGTTCTTC. This gives the protein CASSEAGLAGKNEQFF. The chain recombines TRBV10-2 with TRBJ2-1, with 12 bases matching TRBD2. Unmatched junction bases numbered 6, after V lost 2 bases and J lost 7 bases. Germline V CDR1 and CDR2: WSHSY, SAAADI. The CDR3 loop spans 16 amino acids.

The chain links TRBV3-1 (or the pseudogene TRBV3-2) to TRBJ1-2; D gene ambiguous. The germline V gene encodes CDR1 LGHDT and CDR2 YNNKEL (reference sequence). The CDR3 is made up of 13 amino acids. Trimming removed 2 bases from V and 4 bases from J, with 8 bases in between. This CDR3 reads CASSQSVIYGYTF. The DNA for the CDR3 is TGTGCCAGCAGCCAAAGTGTGATCTATGGCTACACCTTC.